These T cell receptor beta chains were read from a single sample in a study of T cell responses to AZD1222 COVID-19 vaccine. The protocol was immunoSEQ multiplex PCR, while the TCRdb copy is restricted to in-frame clones and leaves out a portion. The table has roughly 120,000 clones, 80% to 90% seen once. The specimen was peripheral blood, collected on day 0 of AZD1222 vaccination. The receptors derive from an adult in good health. The CDR3 runs from the conserved cysteine through the conserved F or W. The D gene is left open where the match is weak. Not all rows give a size; the values are once, few, many and, for expanded clones, a class.

j_gene: TRBJ2-5
abundance: -
d_gene: -
v_gene: TRBV10-3
CDR3nt: TGTGCCATCAGTGAGCCCACCCCATGGCGAGGGGAGACCCAGTACTTC
CDR3aa: CAISEPTPWRGETQYF

j_gene: TRBJ1-5
abundance: few
d_gene: -
v_gene: TRBV18
CDR3nt: TGTGCCAGCTCACCAGGGATGGGGCAGGGCGGTCAGCCCCAGCATTTT
CDR3aa: CASSPGMGQGGQPQHF

j_gene: TRBJ2-7
abundance: -
d_gene: -
v_gene: TRBV5-1
CDR3nt: TGCGCCAGCAGCTTGGGGTCCAGAAAACTCTCCTACGAGCAGTACTTC
CDR3aa: CASSLGSRKLSYEQYF

j_gene: TRBJ1-5
abundance: -
d_gene: -
v_gene: TRBV19
CDR3nt: TGTGCCAGTAGTTTACTCGGACTAACCCGGGATCAGCCCCAGCATTTT
CDR3aa: CASSLLGLTRDQPQHF

j_gene: TRBJ2-3
abundance: -
d_gene: -
v_gene: TRBV18
CDR3nt: TGTGCCAGCTCACAGACAGCGATTTGGGCAGATACGCAGTATTTT
CDR3aa: CASSQTAIWADTQYF

j_gene: TRBJ2-1
abundance: -
d_gene: TRBD2
v_gene: TRBV29-1
CDR3nt: TGCAGCGTCGCCGGGACTAGCGGGAGCTCCTACAATGAGCAGTTCTTC
CDR3aa: CSVAGTSGSSYNEQFF

j_gene: TRBJ2-7
abundance: -
d_gene: TRBD2
v_gene: TRBV6-5
CDR3nt: TGTGCCAGCAGTTACGGGGCGGGAGGGGACGAGCAGTACTTC
CDR3aa: CASSYGAGGDEQYF

j_gene: TRBJ2-5
abundance: -
d_gene: -
v_gene: TRBV9
CDR3nt: TGTGCCAGCAGCGGATGGGGGGGACAGACAGAAGAGACCCAGTACTTC
CDR3aa: CASSGWGGQTEETQYF

j_gene: TRBJ2-4
abundance: -
d_gene: -
v_gene: TRBV30
CDR3nt: TGTGCCTGGAGTTCCTACCGTCGGGGCATTCAGTACTTC
CDR3aa: CAWSSYRRGIQYF

j_gene: TRBJ1-2
abundance: -
d_gene: -
v_gene: TRBV5-4
CDR3nt: TGTGCCAGCAGCTTGGACGGGAGCCACTATGGCTACACCTTC
CDR3aa: CASSLDGSHYGYTF

j_gene: TRBJ2-3
abundance: -
d_gene: -
v_gene: TRBV2
CDR3nt: TGTGCCAGCAGCGTTAGGGGGGCGTTGGACACAGATACGCAGTATTTT
CDR3aa: CASSVRGALDTDTQYF

j_gene: TRBJ2-1
abundance: -
d_gene: -
v_gene: TRBV2
CDR3nt: TGTGCCAGCAGTGAATATCTAGCATCCTACAATGAGCAGTTCTTC
CDR3aa: CASSEYLASYNEQFF

j_gene: TRBJ2-5
abundance: -
d_gene: TRBD2
v_gene: TRBV11-2
CDR3nt: TGTGCCAGCAGAGGACTAGCGGGAGGCCAAGAAGAGACCCAGTACTTC
CDR3aa: CASRGLAGGQEETQYF

j_gene: TRBJ2-1
abundance: -
d_gene: TRBD2
v_gene: TRBV3-1/TRBV3-2
CDR3nt: TGTGCCAGCAGCCAAGCTAGCGGGGGGGTGTATGAGCAGTTCTTC
CDR3aa: CASSQASGGVYEQFF

j_gene: TRBJ1-5
abundance: -
d_gene: -
v_gene: TRBV7-2
CDR3nt: TGTGCCAGCAGCTTAACAGGGTACAATCAGCCCCAGCATTTT
CDR3aa: CASSLTGYNQPQHF

j_gene: TRBJ2-7
abundance: -
d_gene: -
v_gene: TRBV18
CDR3nt: TGTGCCAGCTCACCACCGGCAGGCTACGAGCAGTACTTC
CDR3aa: CASSPPAGYEQYF

j_gene: TRBJ1-1
abundance: -
d_gene: -
v_gene: TRBV3-1/TRBV3-2
CDR3nt: TGTGCCAGCAGGGAAGTATCGGACACTGAAGCTTTCTTT
CDR3aa: CASREVSDTEAFF

j_gene: TRBJ2-7
abundance: -
d_gene: -
v_gene: TRBV19
CDR3nt: TGTGCCAGTAGTATAGGAGGCGGGATCCCCTCCTACGAGCAGTACTTC
CDR3aa: CASSIGGGIPSYEQYF

j_gene: TRBJ2-7
abundance: once
d_gene: -
v_gene: TRBV5-5
CDR3nt: TGTGCCAGCAGCTTGCGCATAAAGGGCTACGAGCAGTACTTC
CDR3aa: CASSLRIKGYEQYF

j_gene: TRBJ2-1
abundance: once
d_gene: -
v_gene: TRBV7-8
CDR3nt: TGTGCCAGCAGCCGAGCCGGGACTGGCTACAATGAGCAGTTCTTC
CDR3aa: CASSRAGTGYNEQFF

j_gene: TRBJ2-7
abundance: -
d_gene: TRBD2
v_gene: TRBV28
CDR3nt: TGTGCCAGCAACCTCTTTGGTGAGCGGGGATTCGGCGAGCAGTACTTC
CDR3aa: CASNLFGERGFGEQYF

j_gene: TRBJ2-7
abundance: -
d_gene: -
v_gene: TRBV15
CDR3nt: TGTGCCACCAGCAGCCACGGGGGACGGATCGACTACGAGCAGTACTTC
CDR3aa: CATSSHGGRIDYEQYF

j_gene: TRBJ1-6
abundance: few
d_gene: -
v_gene: TRBV9
CDR3nt: TGTGCCAGCAGCGTAGAGATCCGGGGTTCACCCCTCCACTTT
CDR3aa: CASSVEIRGSPLHF

j_gene: TRBJ1-4
abundance: -
d_gene: -
v_gene: TRBV30
CDR3nt: TGTGCCTTTGGGGGGCAGGGGAATGAAAAACTGTTTTTT
CDR3aa: CAFGGQGNEKLFF

j_gene: TRBJ2-1
abundance: -
d_gene: TRBD2
v_gene: TRBV5-1
CDR3nt: TGCGCCAGCAGCTTGGCACTAGCGGGCGGTGAGCAGTTCTTC
CDR3aa: CASSLALAGGEQFF

j_gene: TRBJ2-3
abundance: -
d_gene: -
v_gene: TRBV6-5
CDR3nt: TGTGCCAGCTCGAGCGGGGATACGCAGTATTTT
CDR3aa: CASSSGDTQYF

j_gene: TRBJ2-7
abundance: -
d_gene: TRBD1
v_gene: TRBV27
CDR3nt: TGTGCCAGCAGTTTAACGCGACAGGGAAATGTCTTCTACGAGCAGTACTTC
CDR3aa: CASSLTRQGNVFYEQYF

j_gene: TRBJ1-5
abundance: -
d_gene: -
v_gene: TRBV30
CDR3nt: TGTGCCTGGGAAACAGGGCTTGGTCAGCCCCAGCATTTT
CDR3aa: CAWETGLGQPQHF

j_gene: TRBJ1-3
abundance: -
d_gene: -
v_gene: TRBV18
CDR3nt: TGTGCCAGCTCCCCAGACAGCCCGACCCCTGGAAACACCATATATTTT
CDR3aa: CASSPDSPTPGNTIYF

j_gene: TRBJ1-5
abundance: -
d_gene: TRBD1
v_gene: TRBV6-5
CDR3nt: TGTGCCAGCAGTTATGACAGGGGGGGTGGGCAGCCCCAGCATTTT
CDR3aa: CASSYDRGGGQPQHF

j_gene: TRBJ2-1
abundance: -
d_gene: -
v_gene: TRBV5-1
CDR3nt: TGCGCCAGCAGCTGGGGGGACTTCCCGAGCTCCTACAATGAGCAGTTCTTC
CDR3aa: CASSWGDFPSSYNEQFF

j_gene: TRBJ2-2
abundance: -
d_gene: -
v_gene: TRBV9
CDR3nt: TGTGCCAGCACCCGGCAGGGGGGCACCGGGGAGCTGTTTTTT
CDR3aa: CASTRQGGTGELFF

j_gene: TRBJ1-2
abundance: -
d_gene: TRBD1
v_gene: TRBV24-1
CDR3nt: TGTGCCACCAGTGATGCCACCACAGGGGGACTTGGCTACACCTTC
CDR3aa: CATSDATTGGLGYTF

j_gene: TRBJ1-5
abundance: -
d_gene: -
v_gene: TRBV6-1
CDR3nt: TGTGCCAGCAGTGAATCCTCAAATCAGCCCCAGCATTTT
CDR3aa: CASSESSNQPQHF

j_gene: TRBJ1-5
abundance: -
d_gene: -
v_gene: TRBV28
CDR3nt: TGTGCCAGCAGTGTCCGAGGGGACCAGCCCCAGCATTTT
CDR3aa: CASSVRGDQPQHF

j_gene: TRBJ2-5
abundance: -
d_gene: TRBD1
v_gene: TRBV29-1
CDR3nt: TGCAGCGTTGAGGGACAGCTCCAAGAGACCCAGTACTTC
CDR3aa: CSVEGQLQETQYF